This TCR beta chain comes out of a study of regulatory T cells in long-lasting Graves disease. Relying on iRepertoire HTBI primers and Arm-PCR of CDR3 regions, the team built TCR beta libraries. One entry per CDR3 protein, called by TCRdb with MiXCR from the multiplex PCR reads. The sample contains over 350,000 distinct CDR3 sequences, roughly 20% of which appear only once. Sample time point: persistent/refractory GD, antithyroid drugs over 5 years with positive TRAb. TCR sequences were obtained from RNA taken from PBMCs. V dropped 7 bases and J dropped 2; count of bases not matched to a gene: 3. The CDR3 is 13 amino acids. CDR1 and CDR2 from the germline V gene are MNHNS and SASEGT. The sample holds one count of this clonotype.

The chain is built from TRBV6-1 and TRBJ2-3, with TRBD1 matching over 7 bases. This specimen was peripheral blood mononuclear cells (PBMCs), taken when the disease was refractory, from a patient treated with antithyroid drugs. The sequence derives from a female donor with Graves disease. The CDR3 DNA reads as TGTGCCAGCATGGGACAGAACACAGATACGCAGTATTTT. Residues: CASMGQNTDTQYF.